This passage covers 23 T cell receptor beta chains from one sample sequenced in a study of T cell responses to AZD1222 COVID-19 vaccine. Profiling relied on immunoSEQ multiplex PCR, and the TCRdb table lists in-frame clones only, not all of them. The repertoire holds approximately 150,000 clones, with roughly 86% as singletons. The source was peripheral blood, collected 28 days after the second AZD1222 dose. The receptors were sampled from an adult who received the AZD1222 COVID-19 vaccine.

This chain joins TRBV27 and TRBJ1-2; the match to TRBD1 covers 12 bases. Germline CDR1 MNHEY, CDR2 SMNVEV (reference sequence). This CDR3 region has 15 residues. Trimming cost V 7 bases and J 2 bases; bases outside gene matches: 5. Here the CDR3 DNA reads TGTGCCAGCATGGGACAGGGGGCCGACAACTATGGCTACACCTTC. Translating it yields CASMGQGADNYGYTF.

In its sample, this clone was seen a few times. V usage is TRBV5-6 and J usage is TRBJ2-1; D is unresolved. This CDR3 comprises 14 residues. With 0 bases removed from V and 3 bases from J, the gap between germline ends came to 7 bases. Germline loops: CDR1 SGHDT, CDR2 YYEEEE. This chain's CDR3 is CASSLGLYYNEQFF. As DNA, the CDR3 is TGTGCCAGCAGCTTGGGACTCTACTACAATGAGCAGTTCTTC.

The genes are TRBV6-5 and TRBJ1-2, with D perhaps matching TRBD1 (5 bases). This CDR3 is built from 14 residues. Deletions cut 0 bases from V and 8 bases from J, with 13 bases between. Germline V gene lookup returns CDR1 MNHEY and CDR2 SVGAGI. CDR3 coding DNA: TGTGCCAGCAGTTACTCGACTGGGGGGGAGGGCTACACCTTC. This translates into CASSYSTGGEGYTF.

The chain carries TRBV30 and TRBJ1-2; D gene ambiguous. Trimming removed 5 bases at V and 7 bases at J, with 14 bases between. From germline, CDR1 is GTSNPN and CDR2 SVGIG (reference sequence). CDR3 size: 12 residues. CDR3 nucleotides: TGTGCCTGGGTCAACAGTGGCCCTGGCTACACCTTC. Its translation is CAWVNSGPGYTF. Supplemented by reference TRBV30 and TRBJ1-2, the full variable domain reads SQTIHQWPATLVQPVGSPLSLECTVEGTSNPNLYWYRQAAGRGLQLLFYSVGIGQISSEVPQNLSASRPQDRQFILSSKKLLLSDSGFYLCAWVNSGPGYTFGSGTRLTVV.

V gene TRBV7-9 combines with J gene TRBJ1-6; unclear D gene. Deletions cut 4 bases from V and 6 bases from J, with 10 bases between. This CDR3 contains 14 residues. Germline loops: CDR1 SEHNR, CDR2 FQNEAQ (reference sequence). CDR3 nucleotides: TGTGCCAGCAGCTCCGGACTGAGTAATTCACCCCTCCACTTT. It yields the protein CASSSGLSNSPLHF.

The chain combines TRBV12-5 with TRBJ2-3; 11 bases are shared with TRBD2. From germline, CDR1 is LGHNT and CDR2 FRNRAP. V lost 3 bases to trimming and J lost 5 bases; unmatched junction nucleotides: 7. The CDR3 extends over 16 amino acids. DNA for the CDR3: TGTGCTAGTGGTTTATTAGCGGGGGGGCAGGTAGATACGCAGTATTTT. Amino acids: CASGLLAGGQVDTQYF.

The genes are TRBV28 and TRBJ2-3; D gene uncertain. This CDR3 is 12 amino acids long. V was shortened by 4 bases and J by 8 bases, with 10 bases between the two germline ends. Germline CDR1 is MDHEN and CDR2 is SYDVKM. The CDR3 here is CASSSSQATQYF. The CDR3 coding sequence is TGTGCCAGCAGTTCATCCCAGGCTACGCAGTATTTT.

The chain uses TRBV5-4 and TRBJ1-2, with D maybe TRBD1 (6 bases). The CDR3 length is 14 residues. Trimming left V 0 bases short and J 2 bases short, with 8 bases between. Germline V CDR1 and CDR2: SGHNT, YYREEE (reference sequence). As DNA, the CDR3 is TGTGCCAGCAGCTTGGGGCAGGGGAACTATGGCTACACCTTC. This codes for CASSLGQGNYGYTF.

The chain has TRBV9 and TRBJ1-1, with D tentatively TRBD1 (5 bases). Per germline, CDR1 SGDLS and CDR2 YYNGEE. This CDR3 comprises 14 residues. Trimming removed 2 bases from V and 5 bases from J, with 13 bases in between. CDR3 sequence reads: CASSVGVMGTEAFF. The CDR3 bases are TGTGCCAGCAGCGTGGGGGTAATGGGGACTGAAGCTTTCTTT.

The J gene is TRBJ2-1, the V gene TRBV2; D is ambiguous. Trimming took off 4 bases at V and 6 bases at J, with 16 bases between the two ends. This CDR3 region has 15 residues. Looked up from germline, CDR1 is SNHLY and CDR2 is FYNNEI. The CDR3 sequence is CASSVGTGQGNEQFF. The CDR3 DNA is TGTGCCAGCAGTGTGGGAACGGGTCAAGGCAATGAGCAGTTCTTC.

The chain employs TRBV19 and TRBJ1-2, with no clear D. The CDR3 has 13 amino acids. V was shortened by 3 bases and J by 4 bases, with 9 bases between the two germline ends. Germline CDR1 and CDR2: LNHDA and SQIVND (reference sequence). CDR3: CASSIINAYGYTF. CDR3 coding DNA: TGTGCCAGTAGTATTATCAACGCCTATGGCTACACCTTC.

V usage is TRBV7-2 and J usage is TRBJ2-7, with 8 nucleotides matching TRBD2. The CDR3 is made up of 16 amino acids. Trimming took 5 bases from V and 4 from J; bases not matched to a gene: 13. CDR1 is SGHTA and CDR2 is FQGNSA in the germline V gene. CDR3 loop: CASSAPPGGGRYEQYF. CDR3 coding DNA: TGTGCCAGCAGCGCCCCCCCCGGGGGGGGGCGATACGAGCAGTACTTC.

The chain combines TRBV29-1 with TRBJ1-2, with TRBD1 identical over 10 bases. Germline V lookup: CDR1 SQVTM, CDR2 ANQGSEA. This CDR3 contains 15 residues. After removal of 4 bases from V and 6 bases from J, the junction contained 11 bases not matched to a gene. For the CDR3, the DNA is TGCAGCGTTGGGACAGGGGGACCTGGGGAGGATGGCTACACCTTC. Its protein is CSVGTGGPGEDGYTF.

This chain links TRBV3-1 (or the pseudogene TRBV3-2) with TRBJ1-1, with D unclear. This CDR3 has 15 amino acids. Germline loops: CDR1 LGHDT, CDR2 YNNKEL (reference sequence). The germline V and J ends were trimmed by 5 bases and 3 bases, with 16 bases remaining between them. In DNA form, the CDR3 reads TGTGCCAGCAGCAACGGATGGGAAGGGTACACTGAAGCTTTCTTT. This encodes CASSNGWEGYTEAFF.

This clone was detected a few times. The chain recombines TRBV5-5 with TRBJ1-6; D is uncertain. Between the trimmed V and J ends, which lost 1 base and 6 bases, there was a span of 11 bases. The CDR3 runs to 15 residues. Per germline, CDR1 SGHKS and CDR2 YYEKEE (reference sequence). CDR3 loop: CASSLSLGGNSPLHF. In DNA, the CDR3 is TGTGCCAGCAGCTTGAGCCTGGGAGGTAATTCACCCCTCCACTTT.

V gene TRBV7-9 combines with J gene TRBJ1-1; D is unclear. Germline V gene data show CDR1 as SEHNR and CDR2 as FQNEAQ (reference sequence). The V gene lost 7 bases and the J gene lost 3 bases, with 18 bases spanning the gap. The CDR3 is 15 residues long. CDR3 sequence (DNA): TGTGCCAGCACCATAAGGTCCGGTGGGTACACTGAAGCTTTCTTT. This sequence encodes CASTIRSGGYTEAFF.

This rearrangement joins TRBV7-9 to TRBJ1-1; D not certain. The CDR3 is 12 residues long. Germline CDR1 is SEHNR and CDR2 is FQNEAQ (reference sequence). V lost 4 bases, J lost 3 bases, and 6 bases lay in between. The CDR3 loop reads CASSSDYTEAFF. The CDR3 bases are TGTGCCAGCAGCTCAGACTACACTGAAGCTTTCTTT.

V usage is TRBV5-1 and J usage is TRBJ1-4; no reliable D call. V was trimmed by 3 bases and J by 5 bases, leaving 8 bases between them. CDR1 is SGHRS and CDR2 is YFSETQ in the germline V gene. The CDR3 runs to 13 residues. CDR3 coding DNA: TGCGCCAGCAGCTCGGACGTGAATGAAAAACTGTTTTTT. This translates into CASSSDVNEKLFF.

The rearrangement links TRBV6-5 to TRBJ2-5; TRBD1 might be the D (5 bases). The germline V gene encodes CDR1 MNHEY and CDR2 SVGAGI. The germline V and J ends were trimmed by 7 bases and 2 bases, with 11 bases remaining between them. This CDR3 region has 13 residues. Written as DNA, the CDR3 is TGTGCCAGCACCCTGGGGCAGCAAGAGACCCAGTACTTC. Translation: CASTLGQQETQYF.

The chain uses TRBV7-9 and TRBJ1-4; D call uncertain. CDR3 length: 15 amino acids. V lost 6 bases and J lost 0, with 11 bases in between. Germline-derived CDR1 and CDR2 are SEHNR and FQNEAQ (reference sequence). CDR3 sequence (DNA): TGTGCCAGCAGTCATTATAGTACAACTAATGAAAAACTGTTTTTT. It specifies CASSHYSTTNEKLFF. Drawing the rest from reference TRBV7-9 and TRBJ1-4, the complete variable domain is DTGVSQNPRHKITKRGQNVTFRCDPISEHNRLYWYRQTLGQGPEFLTYFQNEAQLEKSRLLSDRFSAERPKGSFSTLEIQRTEQGDSAMYLCASSHYSTTNEKLFFGSGTQLSVL.

The J gene is TRBJ2-1, the V gene TRBV15; 7 bases align to TRBD1. The CDR3 is made up of 15 amino acids. The germline V gene encodes CDR1 LNHNV and CDR2 YYDKDF (reference sequence). V lost 5 bases and J lost 4; bases outside the gene matches: 8. The CDR3 loop is CATSSPGTAYNEQFF. CDR3 DNA sequence: TGTGCCACCAGCTCCCCCGGGACAGCATACAATGAGCAGTTCTTC.

The chain recombines TRBV23-1 with TRBJ2-4; the D gene is possibly TRBD2 (6 bases). TRBV23-1 is treated as an ORF (open reading frame) with a function not yet certain. The CDR3 runs to 16 residues. Trimming removed 0 bases at V and 6 bases at J, with 15 bases between. This chain's CDR3 is CASSQSKQGGRNIQYF. In DNA, the CDR3 is TGCGCCAGCAGTCAATCGAAGCAGGGAGGCAGAAACATTCAGTACTTC.

In its sample, this clone was seen a few times. This chain joins TRBV7-2 and TRBJ1-2; TRBD1 matches 7 bases. The CDR3 runs to 15 residues. V shed 1 base and J 4 bases; nucleotides not matched to a gene: 6. Germline CDR1 and CDR2: SGHTA and FQGNSA. This chain's CDR3 is CASSLGQGGSYGYTF. The DNA for the CDR3 is TGTGCCAGCAGCTTAGGGCAGGGGGGAAGCTATGGCTACACCTTC.